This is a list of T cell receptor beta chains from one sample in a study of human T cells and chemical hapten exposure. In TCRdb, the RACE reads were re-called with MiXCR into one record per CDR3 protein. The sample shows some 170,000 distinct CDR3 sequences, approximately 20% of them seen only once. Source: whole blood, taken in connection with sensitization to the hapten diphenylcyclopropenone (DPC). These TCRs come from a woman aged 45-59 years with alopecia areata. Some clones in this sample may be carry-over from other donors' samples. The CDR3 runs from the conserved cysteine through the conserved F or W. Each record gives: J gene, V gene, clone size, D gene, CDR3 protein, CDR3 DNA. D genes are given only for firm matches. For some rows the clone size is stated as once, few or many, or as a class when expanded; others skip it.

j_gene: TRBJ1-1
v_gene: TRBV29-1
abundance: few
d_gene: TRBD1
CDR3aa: CSVAQDRGRAEAFF
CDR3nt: TGCAGCGTTGCCCAGGACAGGGGAAGGGCTGAAGCTTTCTTT

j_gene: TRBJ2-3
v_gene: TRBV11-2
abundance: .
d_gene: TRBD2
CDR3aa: CASSLQLAGPSTDTQYF
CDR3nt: TGTGCCAGCAGCTTACAACTAGCGGGTCCTTCCACAGATACGCAGTATTTT

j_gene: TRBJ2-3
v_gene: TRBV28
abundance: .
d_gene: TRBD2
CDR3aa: CASSLPAGGADTQYF
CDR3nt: TGTGCCAGCAGTCTTCCAGCGGGAGGCGCAGATACGCAGTATTTT

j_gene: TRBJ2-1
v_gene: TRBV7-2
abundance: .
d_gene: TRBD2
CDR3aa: CASSSGGLAGEQFF
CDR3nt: TGTGCCAGCAGCTCAGGGGGACTAGCGGGAGAGCAGTTCTTC

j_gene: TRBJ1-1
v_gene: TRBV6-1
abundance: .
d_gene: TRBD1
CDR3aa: CASSRDRGENTEAFF
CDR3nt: TGTGCCAGCAGCCGGGACAGGGGCGAGAACACTGAAGCTTTCTTT

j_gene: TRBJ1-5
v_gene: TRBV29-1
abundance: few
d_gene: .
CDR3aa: CSVRLTGNSNQPQHF
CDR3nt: TGCAGCGTGAGACTGACTGGGAATAGCAATCAGCCCCAGCATTTT

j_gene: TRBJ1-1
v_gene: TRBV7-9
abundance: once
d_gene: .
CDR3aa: CASSLLLSDTEAFF
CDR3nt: TGTGCCAGCAGCTTATTACTCTCGGACACTGAAGCTTTCTTT

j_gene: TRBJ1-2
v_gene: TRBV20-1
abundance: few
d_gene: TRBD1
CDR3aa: CSAPAGGEKGYTF
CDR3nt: TGCAGTGCCCCTGCAGGGGGAGAGAAAGGCTACACCTTC

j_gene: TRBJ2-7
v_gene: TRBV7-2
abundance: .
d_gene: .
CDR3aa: CASSNDRTHSPYEQYF
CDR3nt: TGTGCCAGCAGCAATGACAGGACCCACTCTCCCTACGAGCAGTACTTC

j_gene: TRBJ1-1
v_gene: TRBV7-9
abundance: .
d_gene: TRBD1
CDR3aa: CASTRGKDTEAFF
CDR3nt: TGTGCCAGCACCAGGGGGAAGGACACTGAAGCTTTCTTT

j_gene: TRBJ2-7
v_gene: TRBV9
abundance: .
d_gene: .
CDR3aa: CASSVEGSSYEQYF
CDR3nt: TGTGCCAGCAGCGTAGAAGGGAGCTCCTACGAGCAGTACTTC

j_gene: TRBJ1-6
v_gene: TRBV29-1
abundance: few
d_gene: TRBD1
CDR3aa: CSVGWDRNSPLHF
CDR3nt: TGCAGCGTTGGATGGGACAGAAATTCACCCCTCCACTTT

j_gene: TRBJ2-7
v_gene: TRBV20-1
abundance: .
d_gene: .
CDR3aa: CSARTPGSSYEQYF
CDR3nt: TGCAGTGCTAGGACTCCCGGGAGCTCCTACGAGCAGTACTTC

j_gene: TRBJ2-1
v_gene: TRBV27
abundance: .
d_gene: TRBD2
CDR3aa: CASSSPGLAGPSREFF
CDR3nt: TGTGCCAGCAGTTCCCCAGGACTAGCGGGACCTTCAAGGGAGTTCTTC

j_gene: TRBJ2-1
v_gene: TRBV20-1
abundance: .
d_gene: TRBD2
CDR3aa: CSARTEAGGRDNEQFF
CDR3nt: TGCAGTGCTAGGACGGAAGCGGGAGGGAGGGACAATGAGCAGTTCTTC

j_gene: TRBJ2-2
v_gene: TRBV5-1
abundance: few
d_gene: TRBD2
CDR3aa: CASSTLAGDGTGELFF
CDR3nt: TGCGCCAGCAGCACGCTAGCGGGAGATGGCACCGGGGAGCTGTTTTTT

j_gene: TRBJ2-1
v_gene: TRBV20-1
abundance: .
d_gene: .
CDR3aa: CSALGPAGDEQFF
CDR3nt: TGCAGTGCCTTGGGTCCCGCCGGCGATGAGCAGTTCTTC

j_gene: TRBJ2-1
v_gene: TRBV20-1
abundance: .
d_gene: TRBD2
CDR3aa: CSYTSGRTYEQFF
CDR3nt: TGCAGCTACACTAGCGGGAGGACGTATGAGCAGTTCTTC

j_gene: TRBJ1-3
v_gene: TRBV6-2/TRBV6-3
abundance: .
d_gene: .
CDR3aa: CATNPGLWGNTIYF
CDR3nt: TGTGCCACAAATCCCGGTCTTTGGGGAAACACCATATATTTT

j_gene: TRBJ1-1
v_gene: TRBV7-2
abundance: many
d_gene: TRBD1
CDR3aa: CASSPQGQDKAFF
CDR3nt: TGTGCCAGCAGCCCCCAAGGACAGGATAAAGCTTTCTTT

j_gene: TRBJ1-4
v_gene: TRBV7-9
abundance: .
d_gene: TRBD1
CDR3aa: CASSWTGGPNEKLFF
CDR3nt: TGTGCCAGCAGCTGGACAGGTGGGCCTAATGAAAAACTGTTTTTT

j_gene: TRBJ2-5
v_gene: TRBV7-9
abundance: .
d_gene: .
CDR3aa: CASSDALKQETQYF
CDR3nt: TGTGCCAGCAGTGACGCCCTAAAACAAGAGACCCAGTACTTC

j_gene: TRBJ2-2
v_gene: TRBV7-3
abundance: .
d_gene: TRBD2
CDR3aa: CASSLTSGRDTGELFF
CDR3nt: TGTGCCAGCAGCTTAACTAGCGGGAGGGACACCGGGGAGCTGTTTTTT

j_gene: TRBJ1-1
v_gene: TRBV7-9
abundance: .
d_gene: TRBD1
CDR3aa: CASNTEGQGAKKAFF
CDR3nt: TGTGCCAGCAACACAGAGGGACAGGGGGCTAAAAAAGCTTTCTTT

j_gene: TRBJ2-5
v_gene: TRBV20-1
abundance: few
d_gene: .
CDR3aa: CSARDTGVRTQYF
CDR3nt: TGCAGTGCTAGAGATACGGGGGTGAGGACCCAGTACTTC

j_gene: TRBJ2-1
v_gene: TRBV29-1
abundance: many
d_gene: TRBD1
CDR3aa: CSADKPGQANEQFF
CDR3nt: TGCAGCGCCGATAAACCGGGACAGGCGAATGAGCAGTTCTTC

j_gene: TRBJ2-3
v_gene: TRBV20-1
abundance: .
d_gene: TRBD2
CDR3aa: CSARELAGADTSTDTQYF
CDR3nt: TGCAGTGCTAGAGAACTAGCGGGAGCTGATACTAGCACAGATACGCAGTATTTT

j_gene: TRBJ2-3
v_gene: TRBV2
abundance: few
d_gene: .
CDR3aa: CASILGGTDTQYF
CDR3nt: TGTGCCAGCATCCTAGGAGGGACAGATACGCAGTATTTT

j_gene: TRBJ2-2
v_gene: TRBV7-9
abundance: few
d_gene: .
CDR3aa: CASSLVVQSTGELFF
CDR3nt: TGTGCCAGCAGCTTAGTCGTACAAAGCACCGGGGAGCTGTTTTTT

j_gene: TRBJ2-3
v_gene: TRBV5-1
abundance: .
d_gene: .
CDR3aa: CASSWNTYTDTQYF
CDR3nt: TGCGCCAGCAGCTGGAATACGTACACAGATACGCAGTATTTT

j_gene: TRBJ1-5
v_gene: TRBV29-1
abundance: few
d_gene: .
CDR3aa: CSVRLGWGPQHF
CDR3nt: TGCAGCGTTCGTTTGGGGTGGGGGCCCCAGCATTTT

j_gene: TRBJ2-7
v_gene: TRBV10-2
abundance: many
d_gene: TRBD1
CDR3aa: CASSDPTGLGEQYF
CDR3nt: TGCGCCAGCAGTGACCCGACAGGGCTCGGCGAGCAGTACTTC

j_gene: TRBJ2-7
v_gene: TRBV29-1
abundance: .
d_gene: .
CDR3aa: CSVGQALPYEQYF
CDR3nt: TGCAGCGTTGGTCAGGCTCTTCCCTACGAGCAGTACTTC

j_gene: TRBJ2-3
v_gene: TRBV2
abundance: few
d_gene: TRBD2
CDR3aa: CASITSGTTDTQYF
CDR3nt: TGTGCCAGCATTACTAGCGGTACAACAGATACGCAGTATTTT

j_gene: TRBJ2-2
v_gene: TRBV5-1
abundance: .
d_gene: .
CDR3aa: CASSLGGLAGELFF
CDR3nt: TGCGCCAGCAGCTTGGGAGGCCTCGCCGGGGAGCTGTTTTTT

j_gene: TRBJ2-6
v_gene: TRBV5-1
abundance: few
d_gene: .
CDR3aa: CASSFNIIPTSGANVLTF
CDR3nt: TGCGCCAGCAGCTTTAATATAATTCCCACTTCTGGGGCCAACGTCCTGACTTTC

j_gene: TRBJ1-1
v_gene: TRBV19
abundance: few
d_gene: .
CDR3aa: CASGVSGIEAFF
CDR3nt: TGTGCCAGTGGAGTCAGCGGGATTGAAGCTTTCTTT

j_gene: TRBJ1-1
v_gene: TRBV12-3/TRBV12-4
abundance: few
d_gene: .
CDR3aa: CASSLSGSTEAFF
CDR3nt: TGTGCCAGCAGTTTATCGGGAAGCACTGAAGCTTTCTTT

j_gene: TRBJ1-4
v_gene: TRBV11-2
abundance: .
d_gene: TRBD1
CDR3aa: CASSWTGGEKLFF
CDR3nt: TGTGCCAGCAGCTGGACAGGGGGGGAAAAACTGTTTTTT

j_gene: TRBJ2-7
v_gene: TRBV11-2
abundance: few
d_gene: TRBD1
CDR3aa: CASRMTGGEQYF
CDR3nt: TGTGCCAGCAGAATGACAGGGGGCGAGCAGTACTTC

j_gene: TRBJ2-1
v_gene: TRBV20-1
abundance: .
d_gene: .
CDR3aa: CSARPLLGDPSNEQFF
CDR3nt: TGCAGTGCTAGACCCCTTTTGGGGGATCCCTCCAATGAGCAGTTCTTC

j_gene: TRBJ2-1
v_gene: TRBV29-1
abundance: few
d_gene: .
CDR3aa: CSVAVRIVNEQFF
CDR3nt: TGCAGCGTTGCAGTGAGGATCGTCAATGAGCAGTTCTTC

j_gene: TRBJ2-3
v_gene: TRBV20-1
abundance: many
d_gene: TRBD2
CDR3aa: CSARGGGRTDTQYF
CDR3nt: TGCAGTGCCCGTGGCGGCGGGAGAACAGATACGCAGTATTTT

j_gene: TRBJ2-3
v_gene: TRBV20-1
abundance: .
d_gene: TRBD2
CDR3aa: CSASSSGSGTDTQYF
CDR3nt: TGCAGTGCTAGTTCTAGCGGGAGTGGCACAGATACGCAGTATTTT

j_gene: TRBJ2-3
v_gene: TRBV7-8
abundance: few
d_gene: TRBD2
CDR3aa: CASSLLRVAGDTQYF
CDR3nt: TGTGCCAGCAGCTTACTTAGGGTAGCGGGAGATACGCAGTATTTT

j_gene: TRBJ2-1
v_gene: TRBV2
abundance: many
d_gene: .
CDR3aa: CASSKPLVESSYNEQFF
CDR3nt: TGTGCCAGCAGTAAACCTTTAGTGGAGAGCTCCTACAATGAGCAGTTCTTC

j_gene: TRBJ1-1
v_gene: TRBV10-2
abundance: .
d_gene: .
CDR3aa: CASRPENTEAFF
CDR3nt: TGCGCCAGCAGGCCAGAGAACACTGAAGCTTTCTTT

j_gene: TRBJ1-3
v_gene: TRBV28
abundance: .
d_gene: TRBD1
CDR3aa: CASSFTGAEGNTIYF
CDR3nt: TGTGCCAGCAGTTTCACAGGGGCGGAAGGAAACACCATATATTTT

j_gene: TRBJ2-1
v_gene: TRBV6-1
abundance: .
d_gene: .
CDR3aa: CASRDAGGWDEQFF
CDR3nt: TGTGCCAGCAGGGACGCTGGGGGGTGGGATGAGCAGTTCTTC